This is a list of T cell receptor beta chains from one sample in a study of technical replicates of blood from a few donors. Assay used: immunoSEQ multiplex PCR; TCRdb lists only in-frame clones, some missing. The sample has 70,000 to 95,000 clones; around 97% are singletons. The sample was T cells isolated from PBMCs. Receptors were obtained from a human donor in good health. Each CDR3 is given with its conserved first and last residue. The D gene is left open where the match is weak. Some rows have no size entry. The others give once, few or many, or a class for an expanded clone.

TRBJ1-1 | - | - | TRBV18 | TGTGCCAGCTCACCAAAGGCTTGGGAGATGAACACTGAAGCTTTCTTT | CASSPKAWEMNTEAFF
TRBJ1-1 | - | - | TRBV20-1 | TGCAGTGCTGAACTGTATGAGGAAGCTTTCTTT | CSAELYEEAFF
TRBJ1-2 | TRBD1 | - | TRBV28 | TGTGCCAGCAGTTTAACCCGGACAGGGAAATACTATGGCTACACCTTC | CASSLTRTGKYYGYTF
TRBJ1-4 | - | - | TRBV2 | TGTGCCAGCAGAGTAGACATTAGTAATGAAAAACTGTTTTTT | CASRVDISNEKLFF
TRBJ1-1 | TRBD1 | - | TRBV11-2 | TGTGCCAGCAGCCCCCGGACAGGACCGAGACTACTTATCACTGAAGCTTTCTTT | CASSPRTGPRLLITEAFF
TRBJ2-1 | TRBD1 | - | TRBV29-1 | TGCAGCGTTGAAGTCGGACAGGGGGCAAATGAGCAGTTCTTC | CSVEVGQGANEQFF
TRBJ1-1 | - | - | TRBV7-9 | TGTGCCAGTCTCAGGGGCGCGGGCACTGAAGCTTTCTTT | CASLRGAGTEAFF
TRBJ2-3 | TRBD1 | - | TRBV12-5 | TGTGCTAGTGGTACGGGACAGGCGAGTTCAGATACGCAGTATTTT | CASGTGQASSDTQYF
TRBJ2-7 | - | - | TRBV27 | TGTGCCAGCGGACTTGCCTACGAGCAGTACTTC | CASGLAYEQYF
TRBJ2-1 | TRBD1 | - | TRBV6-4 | TGTGCCAGCAGTGACCGGGCAGGGGGCTACAATGAGCAGTTCTTC | CASSDRAGGYNEQFF
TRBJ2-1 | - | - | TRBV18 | TGTGCCAGCTCACCACTAGCGGCCTACAATGAGCAGTTCTTC | CASSPLAAYNEQFF
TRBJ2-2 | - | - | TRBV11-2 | TGTGCCAGCAGCTTACACCAACTCACCGGGGAGCTGTTTTTT | CASSLHQLTGELFF
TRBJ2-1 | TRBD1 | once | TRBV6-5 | TGTGCCAGCACAATAGACAGGGTAGGTGAGCAGTTCTTC | CASTIDRVGEQFF
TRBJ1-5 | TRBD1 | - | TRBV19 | TGTGCCAGTAGTCAACAGGGGTATAGCAATCAGCCCCAGCATTTT | CASSQQGYSNQPQHF
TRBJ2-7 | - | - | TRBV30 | TGTGCCTGGTCTACAGGTCCAATAACCTACGAGCAGTACTTC | CAWSTGPITYEQYF
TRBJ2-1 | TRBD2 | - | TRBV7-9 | TGTGCCAGCACTCCTAGCGGGAGGAGTCAGAATGAGCAGTTCTTC | CASTPSGRSQNEQFF
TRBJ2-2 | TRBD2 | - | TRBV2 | TGTGCCAGCAAGTTCAGGACTAGCGGGAGGGCGAACACCGGGGAGCTGTTTTTT | CASKFRTSGRANTGELFF
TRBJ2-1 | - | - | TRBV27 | TGTGCCAGCAGTGAGGGTCACAATGAGCAGTTCTTC | CASSEGHNEQFF
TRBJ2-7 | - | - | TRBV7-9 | TGTGCCAGCAGCCCCAAGGGGCCCTACGAGCAGTACTTC | CASSPKGPYEQYF
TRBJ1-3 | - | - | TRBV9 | TGTGCCAGCAGCCTTATCTCTGGAAACACCATATATTTT | CASSLISGNTIYF
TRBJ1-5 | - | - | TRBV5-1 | TGCGCCAGCAGCTTAACAGGCGAAATAGGTCAGCCCCAGCATTTT | CASSLTGEIGQPQHF
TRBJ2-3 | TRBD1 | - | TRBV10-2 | TGCGCCAGCAGTGAGTTGGCAGGGGGCGCCTTCACAGATACGCAGTATTTT | CASSELAGGAFTDTQYF
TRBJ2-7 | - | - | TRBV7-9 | TGTGCCAGCAGCCCGAGCTCCTACGAGCAGTACTTC | CASSPSSYEQYF
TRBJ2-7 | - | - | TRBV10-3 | TGTGCCATCAGTGAGTTCCGGGGTCGGGAGCAGTACTTC | CAISEFRGREQYF
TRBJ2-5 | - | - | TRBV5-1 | TGCGCCAGCAGCTTTGGAGGCAGGTGGGAAGAGACCCAGTACTTC | CASSFGGRWEETQYF
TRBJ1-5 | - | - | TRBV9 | TGTGCCAGCAGCGTAGTAGGCGGATCGAAGCCCCAGCATTTT | CASSVVGGSKPQHF
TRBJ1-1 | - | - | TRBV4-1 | TGCGCCAGCAGCCAACCGGGAGGTTTTCCTTTCTTT | CASSQPGGFPFF
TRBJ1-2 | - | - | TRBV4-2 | TGTGCCAGCAGCCAAGGGGGGGGCTATTCCTCTGGCTACACCTTC | CASSQGGGYSSGYTF
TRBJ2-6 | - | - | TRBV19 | TGTGCCAGTAGTATTACAGGGAACCCTGGGGCCAACGTCCTGACTTTC | CASSITGNPGANVLTF
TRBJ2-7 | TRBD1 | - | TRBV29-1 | TGCAGCGTTCAGACAGGGGGGAATTACGAGCAGTACTTC | CSVQTGGNYEQYF
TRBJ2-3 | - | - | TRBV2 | TGTGCCAGCAGCAGACTAGAAATCGGCACAGATACGCAGTATTTT | CASSRLEIGTDTQYF
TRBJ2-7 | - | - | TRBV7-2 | TGTGCCAGCAGCTTAGAGACAGAATCCTACGAGCAGTACTTC | CASSLETESYEQYF
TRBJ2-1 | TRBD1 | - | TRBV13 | TGTGCCAGCAGCTCCCTATTGAAAGGGGGGACAGGGAGAGGTGCATGGCACAATGAGCAGTTCTTC | CASSSLLKGGTGRGAWHNEQFF
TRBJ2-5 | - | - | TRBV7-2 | TGTGCCAGTTTACTTTCGGGGCAAGAGACCCAGTACTTC | CASLLSGQETQYF
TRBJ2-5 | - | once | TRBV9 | TGTGCCAGCAGCGTAGCAGGCGCGTGGGCAGAGACCCAGTACTTC | CASSVAGAWAETQYF
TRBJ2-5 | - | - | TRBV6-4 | TGTGCCAGCAGTGTAAATCGCGGTGAGACCCAGTACTTC | CASSVNRGETQYF
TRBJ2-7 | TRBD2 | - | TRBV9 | TGTGCCAGCAGCGTAGATGGGGCTAGCGGGAGATCCGAGCAGTACTTC | CASSVDGASGRSEQYF
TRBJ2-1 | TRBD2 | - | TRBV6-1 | TGTGCCAGCATCGGACTAGCGGTCTCCAATGAGCAGTTCTTC | CASIGLAVSNEQFF
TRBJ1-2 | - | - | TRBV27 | TGTGCCAGCAGTCCCCAGGGAAATGGCTACACCTTC | CASSPQGNGYTF
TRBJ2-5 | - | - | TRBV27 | TGTGCCAGCAGTTTGGGGGGTGGTCCTAGGGAGACCCAGTACTTC | CASSLGGGPRETQYF
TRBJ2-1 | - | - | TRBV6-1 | TGTGCCAGCAAAGAACGGGACTCCGAATTCAATGAGCAGTTCTTC | CASKERDSEFNEQFF
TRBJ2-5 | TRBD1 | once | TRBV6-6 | TGTGCCAGCAGTTACCCGGACAGGGCCGAGACCCAGTACTTC | CASSYPDRAETQYF
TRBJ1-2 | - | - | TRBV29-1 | TGCAGCGTTCCCGGACTCTATGGCTACACCTTC | CSVPGLYGYTF
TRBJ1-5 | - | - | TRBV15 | TGTGCCACCAGCAGGTACAATCAGCCCCAGCATTTT | CATSRYNQPQHF
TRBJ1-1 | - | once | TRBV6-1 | TGTGCCAGCAGTGATCAGGGAGGGACTGAAGCTTTCTTT | CASSDQGGTEAFF
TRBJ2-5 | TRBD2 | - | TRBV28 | TGTGCCAGCAGCCTAGCGGGAGGTCAGACCCAGTACTTC | CASSLAGGQTQYF
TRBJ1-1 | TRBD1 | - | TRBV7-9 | TGTGCCAGCATGTTACAGGGGGCAAGGGAGGCAGGGGATGAAGCTTTCTTT | CASMLQGAREAGDEAFF
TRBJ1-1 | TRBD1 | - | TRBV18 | TGTGCCAGCTCCGGGACAGGGGGACCCACTGAAGCTTTCTTT | CASSGTGGPTEAFF
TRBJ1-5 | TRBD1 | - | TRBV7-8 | TGTGCCAGCAGCCCAGGTCGGGACAGGGGTACTCAGCCCCAGCATTTT | CASSPGRDRGTQPQHF
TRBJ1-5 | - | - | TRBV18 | TGTGCCAGCTCACGCGCCGAGACAGATGTTAGCAATCAGCCCCAGCATTTT | CASSRAETDVSNQPQHF
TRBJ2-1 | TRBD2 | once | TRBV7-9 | TGTGCCAGCAGCTTACTAGCGGGAGGAACCCGCGGTGAGCAGTTCTTC | CASSLLAGGTRGEQFF
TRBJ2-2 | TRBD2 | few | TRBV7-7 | TGTGCTAGCAGCTTAACCGGAGCGGGGCCCGCCGGGGAGCTGTTTTTT | CASSLTGAGPAGELFF
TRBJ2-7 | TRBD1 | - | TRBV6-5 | TGTGCCAGCAGTTACCCTGACAGGGGTGAGCAGTACTTC | CASSYPDRGEQYF
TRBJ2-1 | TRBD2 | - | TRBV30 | TGTGCCTGGTTAAGGGCGGGAGCCTACAATGAGCAGTTCTTC | CAWLRAGAYNEQFF
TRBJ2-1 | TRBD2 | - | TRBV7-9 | TGTGCCAGCAACCCACTCCAGCGGGAAAACAATGAGCAGTTCTTC | CASNPLQRENNEQFF
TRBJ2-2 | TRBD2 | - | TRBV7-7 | TGTGCTAGCAGCTTAGACGGGAGGACCGGGGAGCTGTTTTTT | CASSLDGRTGELFF
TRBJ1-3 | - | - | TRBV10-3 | TGTGCCATCAGTGATTACTCTGGAAACACCATATATTTT | CAISDYSGNTIYF
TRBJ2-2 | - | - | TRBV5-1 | TGCGCCAGCACGATCCCCCGTTCGGGCACCGGGGAGCTGTTTTTT | CASTIPRSGTGELFF